The clone carrying this T cell receptor beta chain was picked up a small number of times. The antigen is not known. This record belongs to a study of T-cell memory formation after mild COVID-19. TCRdb called the 5' RACE reads again in MiXCR, with one record for every CDR3 protein. The data contain tens of thousands of distinct CDR3 sequences, over 7.5% of them singletons. CDR1 and CDR2 from the germline V gene are MNHEY and SVGAGI. Between the trimmed V and J ends, which lost 6 bases and 6 bases, there was a span of 19 bases. This CDR3 contains 15 residues. Study results and caveats: Of the contracting clones, CD4+ ones lay mainly in CM and EM, and CD8+ ones in EMRA. Memory from before infection featured some responding clones, which suggests cross-reactive memory joined.

This clonotype originated in a man between 18 and 29 years old who had mild COVID-19 (a few samples of this study predate the infection). Cell type and time point are not known. Input material: PBMCs or a T cell subset sorted from them (not recorded which). The chain is built from TRBV6-5 and TRBJ2-3; tentative D call: TRBD2 (7 bases). The CDR3 sequence: CASRPRGVGGDTQYF. CDR3 nucleotides: TGTGCCAGCAGGCCCCGGGGGGTAGGGGGTGATACGCAGTATTTT.